Listed below are T cell receptor beta chains from one sample, sequenced in a study of cytomegalovirus exposure and HLA in healthy donors. Clones were sequenced by immunoSEQ multiplex PCR, and TCRdb holds only the in-frame ones, with some missing. The sample contains almost 200,000 clones, about 85% of which appear only once. Sequenced input: PBMCs. The receptors come from a male donor in good health and CMV-seropositive. Each CDR3 is given with its conserved first and last residue. A D gene is named only where the DNA matches it firmly. Expanded clones get a size class; other rows say once, few or many, or leave the size out.

v_gene: TRBV10-3; d_gene: TRBD1; abundance: once; len: 16; j_gene: TRBJ2-7; CDR3nt: TGTGCCATCAGTGAGGGTAATAACAGGGGGCGGTACGAGCAGTACTTC; CDR3aa: CAISEGNNRGRYEQYF
v_gene: TRBV5-6; d_gene: TRBD2; abundance: -; len: 14; j_gene: TRBJ2-7; CDR3nt: TGTGCCAGCAGGTGGGCGGGAGGGCCCTACGAGCAGTACTTC; CDR3aa: CASRWAGGPYEQYF
v_gene: TRBV11-3; d_gene: TRBD1; abundance: once; len: 13; j_gene: TRBJ1-1; CDR3nt: TGTGCCAGCAGCCCGACAGGGGTCGCTGAAGCTTTCTTT; CDR3aa: CASSPTGVAEAFF
v_gene: TRBV28; d_gene: -; abundance: -; len: 15; j_gene: TRBJ1-5; CDR3nt: TGTGCCAGCACTAGGGGGGGAGTCAGCAATCAGCCCCAGCATTTT; CDR3aa: CASTRGGVSNQPQHF
v_gene: TRBV7-9; d_gene: TRBD1; abundance: -; len: 18; j_gene: TRBJ1-1; CDR3nt: TGTGCCAGCAGTTTTCTCGGGACAGGGGGCGCGAAGAGTACTGAAGCTTTCTTT; CDR3aa: CASSFLGTGGAKSTEAFF
v_gene: TRBV12-5; d_gene: TRBD2; abundance: -; len: 14; j_gene: TRBJ2-1; CDR3nt: TGTGCTAGTGGTCTGGGACTAGCGACCAGTGAGCAGTTCTTC; CDR3aa: CASGLGLATSEQFF
v_gene: TRBV6-6; d_gene: -; abundance: -; len: 14; j_gene: TRBJ1-2; CDR3nt: TGTGCCAGCAGTTACTCGAGCGGAGGATATGGCTACACCTTC; CDR3aa: CASSYSSGGYGYTF
v_gene: TRBV5-4; d_gene: TRBD2; abundance: -; len: 15; j_gene: TRBJ2-5; CDR3nt: TGTGCCAGCAGCCCGACTAGCGGGTCCCATGAGACCCAGTACTTC; CDR3aa: CASSPTSGSHETQYF
v_gene: TRBV7-6; d_gene: TRBD1; abundance: -; len: 17; j_gene: TRBJ2-2; CDR3nt: TGTGCCAGCAGCTTAGCACTGGGACAGGGGTTAAGCGGGGAGCTGTTTTTT; CDR3aa: CASSLALGQGLSGELFF
v_gene: TRBV29-1; d_gene: -; abundance: -; len: 13; j_gene: TRBJ1-1; CDR3nt: TGCAGCGTTGGCTTTAGGGGGGGCACTGAAGCTTTCTTT; CDR3aa: CSVGFRGGTEAFF
v_gene: TRBV5-6; d_gene: -; abundance: -; len: 12; j_gene: TRBJ1-1; CDR3nt: TGTGCCAGCAGCGAGGAAGTGGGTGAAGCTTTCTTT; CDR3aa: CASSEEVGEAFF
v_gene: TRBV27; d_gene: -; abundance: -; len: 12; j_gene: TRBJ1-1; CDR3nt: TGTGCCAGCAGGAGGTTCGACACTGAAGCTTTCTTT; CDR3aa: CASRRFDTEAFF
v_gene: TRBV18; d_gene: TRBD2; abundance: -; len: 15; j_gene: TRBJ2-2; CDR3nt: TGTGCCAGCGTAATACTAGCGGGGCCAACCGGGGAGCTGTTTTTT; CDR3aa: CASVILAGPTGELFF
v_gene: TRBV18; d_gene: -; abundance: -; len: 15; j_gene: TRBJ1-1; CDR3nt: TGTGCCAGCTCACCCAGACCTGGGAGGGCCACTGAAGCTTTCTTT; CDR3aa: CASSPRPGRATEAFF
v_gene: TRBV30; d_gene: -; abundance: -; len: 13; j_gene: TRBJ2-2; CDR3nt: TGTGCCTGGAGGGGGAGGATGACCGGGGAGCTGTTTTTT; CDR3aa: CAWRGRMTGELFF
v_gene: TRBV5-6; d_gene: -; abundance: -; len: 13; j_gene: TRBJ1-2; CDR3nt: TGTGCCAGCAGCCACGGGGGGGCGAACGGCTACACCTTC; CDR3aa: CASSHGGANGYTF
v_gene: TRBV7-3; d_gene: -; abundance: -; len: 13; j_gene: TRBJ2-1; CDR3nt: TGTGCCAGCAGCTTAAACACCGACAATGAGCAGTTCTTC; CDR3aa: CASSLNTDNEQFF
v_gene: TRBV27; d_gene: TRBD2; abundance: -; len: 17; j_gene: TRBJ2-3; CDR3nt: TGTGCCAGCAGTTTTGAGACTAGCGGTGCTAGCACAGATACGCAGTATTTT; CDR3aa: CASSFETSGASTDTQYF
v_gene: TRBV9; d_gene: TRBD2; abundance: -; len: 15; j_gene: TRBJ2-2; CDR3nt: TGTGCCAGCAGCGACAGCGGGAGGAGGTCCGGGGAGCTGTTTTTT; CDR3aa: CASSDSGRRSGELFF
v_gene: TRBV11-2; d_gene: -; abundance: -; len: 14; j_gene: TRBJ2-1; CDR3nt: TGTGCCAGCAGCCGCGGGGACAGTTACAATGAGCAGTTCTTC; CDR3aa: CASSRGDSYNEQFF
v_gene: TRBV9; d_gene: -; abundance: -; len: 15; j_gene: TRBJ1-2; CDR3nt: TGTGCCAGCAGCGCGCAATGGGGGGCTAACTATGGCTACACCTTC; CDR3aa: CASSAQWGANYGYTF
v_gene: TRBV7-9; d_gene: TRBD1; abundance: -; len: 15; j_gene: TRBJ1-4; CDR3nt: TGTGCCAGCAGCCCTCCGGGACAGGGAAGAGAAAAACTGTTTTTT; CDR3aa: CASSPPGQGREKLFF
v_gene: TRBV7-3; d_gene: -; abundance: once; len: 13; j_gene: TRBJ1-5; CDR3nt: TGTGCCAGCAGCTTTGGGCTGAATCAGCCCCAGCATTTT; CDR3aa: CASSFGLNQPQHF
v_gene: TRBV5-1; d_gene: TRBD1; abundance: -; len: 15; j_gene: TRBJ1-2; CDR3nt: TGCGCCAGCAGCTTGGCGACAGGGTCCAACTATGGCTACACCTTC; CDR3aa: CASSLATGSNYGYTF
v_gene: TRBV28; d_gene: TRBD2; abundance: -; len: 15; j_gene: TRBJ2-5; CDR3nt: TGTGCCAGCAGTTCCGGCGGGTGGGAGGGCGAGACCCAGTACTTC; CDR3aa: CASSSGGWEGETQYF
v_gene: TRBV6-6; d_gene: -; abundance: -; len: 13; j_gene: TRBJ2-5; CDR3nt: TGTGCCAGCAGTTACATAGGGAGGGAGACCCAGTACTTC; CDR3aa: CASSYIGRETQYF
v_gene: TRBV4-1; d_gene: -; abundance: -; len: 16; j_gene: TRBJ2-7; CDR3nt: TGCGCCAGCAGCCAACTTCTTCCGGGGGATGGTTACGAGCAGTACTTC; CDR3aa: CASSQLLPGDGYEQYF
v_gene: TRBV6-5; d_gene: TRBD1; abundance: -; len: 15; j_gene: TRBJ1-3; CDR3nt: TGTGCCAGCCAAAGGACAGGGAGCTCTGGAAACACCATATATTTT; CDR3aa: CASQRTGSSGNTIYF
v_gene: TRBV10-1; d_gene: -; abundance: -; len: 10; j_gene: TRBJ1-2; CDR3nt: TGCGCCAGCAGTCCGTATGGCTACACCTTC; CDR3aa: CASSPYGYTF
v_gene: TRBV19; d_gene: TRBD1; abundance: -; len: 15; j_gene: TRBJ2-3; CDR3nt: TGTGCCAGTAGTATAGACAGGGGGCGTATAGATACGCAGTATTTT; CDR3aa: CASSIDRGRIDTQYF
v_gene: TRBV5-6; d_gene: -; abundance: -; len: 14; j_gene: TRBJ2-7; CDR3nt: TGTGCCAGCAGCTTTCTTACAGCCCCCCACGAGCAGTACTTC; CDR3aa: CASSFLTAPHEQYF
v_gene: TRBV7-2; d_gene: TRBD2; abundance: -; len: 15; j_gene: TRBJ2-7; CDR3nt: TGTGCCAGCAGCTTAGCTAGCGGGGGGTTCAACGAGCAGTACTTC; CDR3aa: CASSLASGGFNEQYF
v_gene: TRBV21-1; d_gene: -; abundance: -; len: 16; j_gene: TRBJ2-4; CDR3nt: TGTGCCAGTGGGGACGCGCAGGGACAGGGGAAAAACATTCAGTACTTC; CDR3aa: CASGDAQGQGKNIQYF
v_gene: TRBV27; d_gene: -; abundance: few; len: 15; j_gene: TRBJ2-5; CDR3nt: TGTGCCAGCAGTTTGTGGGCCTCGCCGGGGGAGACCCAGTACTTC; CDR3aa: CASSLWASPGETQYF
v_gene: TRBV7-8; d_gene: TRBD1; abundance: -; len: 16; j_gene: TRBJ2-7; CDR3nt: TGTGCCAGCAGCTTCCATGGACAGGGGGCTTACTACGAGCAGTACTTC; CDR3aa: CASSFHGQGAYYEQYF
v_gene: TRBV5-4; d_gene: -; abundance: -; len: 13; j_gene: TRBJ1-1; CDR3nt: TGTGCCAGCAGCTTGGCCGGGGGACTTATGGCTTTCTTT; CDR3aa: CASSLAGGLMAFF
v_gene: TRBV23-1; d_gene: -; abundance: once; len: 15; j_gene: TRBJ1-2; CDR3nt: TGCGCCAGCAGTCAAGTGACAGTAGTAGACTATGGCTACACCTTC; CDR3aa: CASSQVTVVDYGYTF
v_gene: TRBV30; d_gene: -; abundance: -; len: 15; j_gene: TRBJ2-5; CDR3nt: TGTGCCTGGAGCGGTGGGCAGGGTCGGCAAGAGACCCAGTACTTC; CDR3aa: CAWSGGQGRQETQYF
v_gene: TRBV7-2; d_gene: -; abundance: -; len: 13; j_gene: TRBJ1-5; CDR3nt: TGTGCCAGCAGCTTCTCCCGGGACAAGGCCCAGCATTTT; CDR3aa: CASSFSRDKAQHF
v_gene: TRBV9; d_gene: -; abundance: -; len: 17; j_gene: TRBJ2-5; CDR3nt: TGTGCCAGCAGCGTAGGTTCCGGGATTACCCAAAGGGAGACCCAGTACTTC; CDR3aa: CASSVGSGITQRETQYF
v_gene: TRBV5-1; d_gene: TRBD1; abundance: few; len: 15; j_gene: TRBJ2-5; CDR3nt: TGCGCCAGCAACTGGAGGGGGACAGGCCAAGAGACCCAGTACTTC; CDR3aa: CASNWRGTGQETQYF
v_gene: TRBV6-6; d_gene: -; abundance: -; len: 13; j_gene: TRBJ1-2; CDR3nt: TGTGCCAGCAGTTTGGTGGGGAGGGATGGCTACACCTTC; CDR3aa: CASSLVGRDGYTF
v_gene: TRBV13; d_gene: TRBD1; abundance: -; len: 16; j_gene: TRBJ2-7; CDR3nt: TGTGCCAGCAGCTCCTGGGACAGGGAAGGGAGCAACGAGCAGTACTTC; CDR3aa: CASSSWDREGSNEQYF
v_gene: TRBV5-4; d_gene: TRBD2; abundance: -; len: 16; j_gene: TRBJ2-1; CDR3nt: TGTGCCAGCAGCCCAGCCCGACTAGCGGGGTTTGGTGAGCAGTTCTTC; CDR3aa: CASSPARLAGFGEQFF
v_gene: TRBV10-3; d_gene: -; abundance: -; len: 17; j_gene: TRBJ2-2; CDR3nt: TGTGCCATCAGTGAGTCGGGTAGAGGGCTAGGGACCGGGGAGCTGTTTTTT; CDR3aa: CAISESGRGLGTGELFF
v_gene: TRBV27; d_gene: -; abundance: -; len: 14; j_gene: TRBJ2-7; CDR3nt: TGTGCCAGCGGCCGAGCCGGACTCTCCTACGAGCAGTACTTC; CDR3aa: CASGRAGLSYEQYF
v_gene: TRBV5-1; d_gene: -; abundance: few; len: 16; j_gene: TRBJ2-3; CDR3nt: TGCGCCAGCAGCTTGTTCGGAGTACGGAGCACAGATACGCAGTATTTT; CDR3aa: CASSLFGVRSTDTQYF
v_gene: TRBV27; d_gene: -; abundance: -; len: 18; j_gene: TRBJ2-3; CDR3nt: TGTGCCAGCAGTCCCCGTGCCGGTCGTAGCGGATACACAGATACGCAGTATTTT; CDR3aa: CASSPRAGRSGYTDTQYF